The T cell receptor beta chain under discussion was sequenced for a study of cytomegalovirus exposure and HLA in healthy donors. Background on the study: Researchers found that roughly 81% of almost 400 genotyped donors fell within the Caucasian-associated ancestry cluster. Findings and caveats of the study: Analysis was carried out at a later point, and it linked a missense DCLRE1C variant to TCR beta V- and J-gene trimming.

PCR amplification relied on 60 Vbeta primers (plus 13 Jbeta primers). Assay used: immunoSEQ multiplex PCR; TCRdb lists only in-frame clones, some missing. Of 150,000 to 200,000 clones in the sample, about four fifths were seen once. With regard to this clone: Antigen specificity is unknown.

This sequence was found in a woman in her 50s in good health and CMV-seropositive. Material: PBMCs.

CDR3 loop: CASSGLAGTGELFF. CDR3 DNA: TGTGCCAGCAGCGGGCTAGCGGGGACTGGGGAGCTGTTTTTT. The chain uses TRBV25-1 and TRBJ2-2; 9 bases are shared with TRBD2. The CDR3 spans 14 residues. The V and J ends lost 6 bases and 8 bases, in that order; junction bases with no gene match: 7. Germline loops: CDR1 MGHDK, CDR2 SYGVNS.